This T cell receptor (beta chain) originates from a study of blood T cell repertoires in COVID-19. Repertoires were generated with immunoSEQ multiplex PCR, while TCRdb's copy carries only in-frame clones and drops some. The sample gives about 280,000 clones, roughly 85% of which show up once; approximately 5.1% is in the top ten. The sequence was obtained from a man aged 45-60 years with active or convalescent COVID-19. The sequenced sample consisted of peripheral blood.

CDR3 DNA: TGTGCCAGCCACAGCAGAGTTGAGGGTAACTATGGCTACACCTTC. Its protein is CASHSRVEGNYGYTF. This chain links TRBV5-4 with TRBJ1-2; no firm D call. Trimming removed 7 bases from V and 1 base from J, with 17 bases in between. The CDR3 is 15 residues long. Germline CDR1 reads SGHNT; CDR2 reads YYREEE (reference sequence).